This TCR beta chain is from a study of T cells in localized non-small cell lung cancer. The CDR3 runs to 13 residues. Trimming removed 4 bases at V and 2 bases at J, with 8 bases between. Germline CDR1 reads LGHNA; CDR2 reads YSLEER. Profiling relied on immunoSEQ multiplex PCR, and the TCRdb table lists in-frame clones only, not all of them. The table records 40,000 to 50,000 clones, about 88% of them present only once. The source material was peripheral blood, sampled before any cancer treatment. V and J are TRBV4-3 and TRBJ2-5; possible D gene TRBD1, 5 bases. The sequence derives from a female donor over 55 with stage I squamous cell lung carcinoma. CDR3 coding DNA: TGCGCCAGCAGCCCAGGACAACAAGAGACCCAGTACTTC. It translates to CASSPGQQETQYF.